There are a few counts of the clone carrying this T cell receptor (beta chain). What it binds is unknown. The sample is drawn from a study of T cells after yellow fever vaccination. Study conclusions and caveats: Clones from primary vaccination mostly reappeared after the booster (roughly 95% CD4, over 85% CD8). Secondary responses were weaker yet peaked faster, day 5 versus 15.

The CDR3 loop spans 13 amino acids. The germline CDR1 and CDR2 sequences are MGHDK and SYGVNS. Trimming stripped 1 base from V and 11 bases from J, with 14 bases between. Generation of TCR cDNA used 5'RACE template switching (which added a universal primer site and UMIs). MiXCR was run by TCRdb on the 5' RACE reads, yielding one entry per CDR3 protein. The sample has more than 300,000 distinct CDR3 sequences, 3.5% to 5% seen once; the top ten hold 19%. The chain couples TRBV25-1 to TRBJ1-1, with D hard to call. This sample comprised PBMCs, obtained 15 days after the yellow fever booster vaccination. The TCR comes from a man between 18 and 35 years old who received the YFV17D yellow fever vaccine. The CDR3 spells CASSESGVSRAFF. For the CDR3, the DNA is TGTGCCAGCAGTGAATCTGGCGTGTCGAGGGCTTTCTTT.